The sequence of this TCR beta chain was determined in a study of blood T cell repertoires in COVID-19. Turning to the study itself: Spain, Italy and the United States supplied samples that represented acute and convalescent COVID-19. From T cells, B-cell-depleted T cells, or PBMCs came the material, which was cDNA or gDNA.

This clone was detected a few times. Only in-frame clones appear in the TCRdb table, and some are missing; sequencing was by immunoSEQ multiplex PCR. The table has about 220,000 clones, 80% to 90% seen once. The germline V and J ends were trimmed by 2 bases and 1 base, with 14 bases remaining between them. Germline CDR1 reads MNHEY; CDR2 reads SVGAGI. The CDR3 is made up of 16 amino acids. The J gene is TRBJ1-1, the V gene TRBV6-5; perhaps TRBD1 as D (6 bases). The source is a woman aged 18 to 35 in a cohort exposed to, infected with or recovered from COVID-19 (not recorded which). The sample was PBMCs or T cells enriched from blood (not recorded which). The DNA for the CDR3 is TGTGCCAGCAGTTACAACCGTGGACAGCAGAACACTGAAGCTTTCTTT. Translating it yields CASSYNRGQQNTEAFF.